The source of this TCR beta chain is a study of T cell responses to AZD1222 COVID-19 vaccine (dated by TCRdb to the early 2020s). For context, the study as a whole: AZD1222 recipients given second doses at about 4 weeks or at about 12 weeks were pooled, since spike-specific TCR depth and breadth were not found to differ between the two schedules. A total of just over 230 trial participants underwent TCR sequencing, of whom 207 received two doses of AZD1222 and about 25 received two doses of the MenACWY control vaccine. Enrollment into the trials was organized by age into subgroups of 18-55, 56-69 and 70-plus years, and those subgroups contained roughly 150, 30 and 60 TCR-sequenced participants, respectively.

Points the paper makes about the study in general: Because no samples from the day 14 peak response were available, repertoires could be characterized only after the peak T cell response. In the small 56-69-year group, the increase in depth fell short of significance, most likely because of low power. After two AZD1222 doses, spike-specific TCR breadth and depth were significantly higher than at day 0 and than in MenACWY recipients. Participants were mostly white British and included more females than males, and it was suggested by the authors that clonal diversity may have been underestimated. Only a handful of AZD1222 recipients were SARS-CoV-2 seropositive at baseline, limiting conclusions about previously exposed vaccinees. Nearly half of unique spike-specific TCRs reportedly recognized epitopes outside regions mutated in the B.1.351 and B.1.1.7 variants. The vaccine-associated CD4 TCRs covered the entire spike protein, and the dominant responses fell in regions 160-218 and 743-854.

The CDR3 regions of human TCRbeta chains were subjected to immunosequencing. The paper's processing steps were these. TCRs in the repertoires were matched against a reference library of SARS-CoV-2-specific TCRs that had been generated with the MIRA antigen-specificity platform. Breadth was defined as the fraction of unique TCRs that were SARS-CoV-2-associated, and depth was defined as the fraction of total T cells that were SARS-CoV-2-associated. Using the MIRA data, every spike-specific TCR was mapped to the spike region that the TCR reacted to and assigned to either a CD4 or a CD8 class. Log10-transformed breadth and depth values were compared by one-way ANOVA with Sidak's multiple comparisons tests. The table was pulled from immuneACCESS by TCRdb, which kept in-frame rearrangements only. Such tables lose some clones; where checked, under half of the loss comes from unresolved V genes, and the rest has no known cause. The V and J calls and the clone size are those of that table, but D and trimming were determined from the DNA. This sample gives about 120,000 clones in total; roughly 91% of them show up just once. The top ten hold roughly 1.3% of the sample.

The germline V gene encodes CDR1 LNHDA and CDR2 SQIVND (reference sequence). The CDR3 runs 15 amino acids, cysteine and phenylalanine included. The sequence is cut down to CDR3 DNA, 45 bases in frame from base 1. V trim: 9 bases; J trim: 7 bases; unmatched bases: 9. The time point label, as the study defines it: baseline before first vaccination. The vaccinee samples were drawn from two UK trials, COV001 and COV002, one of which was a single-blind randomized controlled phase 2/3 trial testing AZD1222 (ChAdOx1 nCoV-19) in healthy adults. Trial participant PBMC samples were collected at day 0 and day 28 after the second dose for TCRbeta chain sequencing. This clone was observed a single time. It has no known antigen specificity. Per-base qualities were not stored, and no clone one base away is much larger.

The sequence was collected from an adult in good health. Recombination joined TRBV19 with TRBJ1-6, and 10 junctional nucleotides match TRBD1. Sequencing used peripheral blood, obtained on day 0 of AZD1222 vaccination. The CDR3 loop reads CASRLGTGVNSPLHF. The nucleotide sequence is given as TGTGCCAGCAGATTGGGGACAGGGGTAAATTCACCCCTCCACTTT.